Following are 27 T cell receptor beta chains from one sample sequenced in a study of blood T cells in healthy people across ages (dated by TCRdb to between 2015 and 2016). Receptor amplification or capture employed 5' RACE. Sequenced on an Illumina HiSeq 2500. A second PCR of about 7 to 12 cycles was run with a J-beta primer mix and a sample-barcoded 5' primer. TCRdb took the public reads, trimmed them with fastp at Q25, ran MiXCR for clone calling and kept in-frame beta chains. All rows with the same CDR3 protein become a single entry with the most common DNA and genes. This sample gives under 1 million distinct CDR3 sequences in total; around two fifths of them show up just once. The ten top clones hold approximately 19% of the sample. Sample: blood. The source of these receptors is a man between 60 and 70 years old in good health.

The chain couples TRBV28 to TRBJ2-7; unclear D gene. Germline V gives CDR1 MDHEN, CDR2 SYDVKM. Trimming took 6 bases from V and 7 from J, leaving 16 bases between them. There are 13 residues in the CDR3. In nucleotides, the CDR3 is TGTGCCAGCAGCCTGGGGTACTATGGGGAGCAGTACTTC. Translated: CASSLGYYGEQYF. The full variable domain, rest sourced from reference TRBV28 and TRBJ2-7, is DVKVTQSSRYLVKRTGEKVFLECVQDMDHENMFWYRQDPGLGLRLIYFSYDVKMKEKGDIPEGYSVSREKKERFSLILESASTNQTSMYLCASSLGYYGEQYFGPGTRLTVT.

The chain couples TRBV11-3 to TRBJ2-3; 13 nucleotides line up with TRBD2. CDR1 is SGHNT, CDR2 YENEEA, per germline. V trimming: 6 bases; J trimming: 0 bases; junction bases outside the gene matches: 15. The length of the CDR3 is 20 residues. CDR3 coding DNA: TGTGCCAGCAGGCCTACGCGGACTAGCGGGGGACTAGTTAGCACAGATACGCAGTATTTT. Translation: CASRPTRTSGGLVSTDTQYF.

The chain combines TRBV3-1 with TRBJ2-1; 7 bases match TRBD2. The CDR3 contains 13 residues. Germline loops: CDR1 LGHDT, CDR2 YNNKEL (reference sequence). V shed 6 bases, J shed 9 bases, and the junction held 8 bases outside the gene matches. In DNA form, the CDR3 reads TGTGCCAGCAGAAGACTAGCTGGTGGTGAGCAGTTCTTC. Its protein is CASRRLAGGEQFF.

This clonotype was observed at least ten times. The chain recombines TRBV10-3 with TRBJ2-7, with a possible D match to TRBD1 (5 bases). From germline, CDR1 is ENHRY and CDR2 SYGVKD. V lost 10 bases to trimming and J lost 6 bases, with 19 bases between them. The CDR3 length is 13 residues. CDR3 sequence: CATSSGLDIEQYF. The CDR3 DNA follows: TGTGCCACCTCGTCAGGGCTTGATATCGAGCAGTACTTC.

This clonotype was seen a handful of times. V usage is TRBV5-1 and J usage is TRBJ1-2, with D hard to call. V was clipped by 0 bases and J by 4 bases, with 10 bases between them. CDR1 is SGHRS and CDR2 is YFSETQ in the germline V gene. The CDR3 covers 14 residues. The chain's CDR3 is CASSLDSPTYGYTF. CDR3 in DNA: TGCGCCAGCAGCTTGGATTCTCCCACCTATGGCTACACCTTC.

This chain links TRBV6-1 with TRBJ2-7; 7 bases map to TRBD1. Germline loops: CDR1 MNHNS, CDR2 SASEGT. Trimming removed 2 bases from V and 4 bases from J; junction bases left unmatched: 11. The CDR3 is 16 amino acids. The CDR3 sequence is CASSEWTAGGTYEQYF. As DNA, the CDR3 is TGTGCCAGCAGTGAATGGACGGCAGGGGGAACATACGAGCAGTACTTC.

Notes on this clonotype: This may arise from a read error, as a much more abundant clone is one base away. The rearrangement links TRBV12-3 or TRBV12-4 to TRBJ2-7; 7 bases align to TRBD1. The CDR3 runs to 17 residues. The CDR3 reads CASSLALGQGVSYEQYF. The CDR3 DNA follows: TGTGCCAGCAGTTTAGCGCTAGGGCAGGGGGTGTCCTATGAGCAGTACTTC.

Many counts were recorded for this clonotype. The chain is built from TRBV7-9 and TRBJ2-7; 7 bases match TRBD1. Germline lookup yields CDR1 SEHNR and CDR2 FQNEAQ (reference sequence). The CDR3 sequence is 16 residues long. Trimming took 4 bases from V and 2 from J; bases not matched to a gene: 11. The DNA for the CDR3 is TGTGCCAGCAGCTATAAGGGGACAGCCTTAACCTACGAGCAGTACTTC. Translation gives CASSYKGTALTYEQYF.

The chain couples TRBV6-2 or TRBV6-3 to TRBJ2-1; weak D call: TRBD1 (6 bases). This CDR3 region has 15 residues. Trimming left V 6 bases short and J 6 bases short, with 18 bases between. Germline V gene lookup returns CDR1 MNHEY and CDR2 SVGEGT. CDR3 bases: TGTGCCAGCAGCCTCGGACAGACTCCAGGCAATGAGCAGTTCTTC. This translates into CASSLGQTPGNEQFF.

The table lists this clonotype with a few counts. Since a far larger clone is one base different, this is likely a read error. The CDR3 protein is CASSIAGGYEQYF. The CDR3 region has the DNA TGTGCCAGCAGTATAGCGGGGGGTTACGAGCAGTACTTC. The chain has TRBV12-3 or TRBV12-4 and TRBJ2-7, with 10 nucleotides matching TRBD2. The CDR3 has 13 residues.

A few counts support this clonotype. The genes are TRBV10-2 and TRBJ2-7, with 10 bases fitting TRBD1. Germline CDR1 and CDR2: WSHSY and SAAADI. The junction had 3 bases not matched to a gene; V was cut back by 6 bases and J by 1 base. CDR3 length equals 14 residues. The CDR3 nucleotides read TGCGCCAGCAGGGGGGGACAGGGGTCCTACGAGCAGTACTTC. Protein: CASRGGQGSYEQYF.

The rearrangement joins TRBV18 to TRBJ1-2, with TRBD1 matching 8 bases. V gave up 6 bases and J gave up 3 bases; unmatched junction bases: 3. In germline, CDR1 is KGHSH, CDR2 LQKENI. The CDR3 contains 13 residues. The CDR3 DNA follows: TGTGCCAGCTCCACAGGGGGTGACTATGGCTACACCTTC. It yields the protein CASSTGGDYGYTF.

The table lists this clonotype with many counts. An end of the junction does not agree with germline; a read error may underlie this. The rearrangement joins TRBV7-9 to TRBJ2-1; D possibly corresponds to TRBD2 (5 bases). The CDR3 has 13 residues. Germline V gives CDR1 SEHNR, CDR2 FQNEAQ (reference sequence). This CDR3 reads CASSLVAGNEQFF. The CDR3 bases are TGCGCCAGCAGCTTGGTTGCGGGCAATGAGCAGTTCTTC.

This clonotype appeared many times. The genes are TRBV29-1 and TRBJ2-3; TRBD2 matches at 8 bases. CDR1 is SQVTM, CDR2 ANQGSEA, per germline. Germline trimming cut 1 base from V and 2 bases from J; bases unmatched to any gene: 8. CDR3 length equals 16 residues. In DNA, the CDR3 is TGCAGCGTTGAAGGCCTCGGGGGGGTACCCACAGATACGCAGTATTTT. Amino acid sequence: CSVEGLGGVPTDTQYF.

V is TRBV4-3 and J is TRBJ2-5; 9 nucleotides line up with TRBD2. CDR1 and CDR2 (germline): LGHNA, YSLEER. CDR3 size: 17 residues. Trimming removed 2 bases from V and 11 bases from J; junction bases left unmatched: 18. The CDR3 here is CASSQSWLGGGADEQYF. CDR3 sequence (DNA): TGCGCCAGCAGCCAATCGTGGCTCGGCGGGGGGGCCGATGAGCAGTACTTC.

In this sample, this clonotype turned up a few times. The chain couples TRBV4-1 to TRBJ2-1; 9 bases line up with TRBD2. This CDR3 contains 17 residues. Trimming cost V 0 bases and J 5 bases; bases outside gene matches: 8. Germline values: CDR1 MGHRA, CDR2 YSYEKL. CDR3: CASSQDASGGRDNEQFF. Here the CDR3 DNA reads TGCGCCAGCAGCCAAGATGCAAGCGGGGGGCGGGACAATGAGCAGTTCTTC.

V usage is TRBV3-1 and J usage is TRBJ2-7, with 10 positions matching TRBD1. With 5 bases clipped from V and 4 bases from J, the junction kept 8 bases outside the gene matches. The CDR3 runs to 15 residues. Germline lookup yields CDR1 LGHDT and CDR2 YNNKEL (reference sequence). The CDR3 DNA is TGTGCCAGCAGCGACCCCGGGACAGGGGCATACGAGCAGTACTTC. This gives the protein CASSDPGTGAYEQYF.

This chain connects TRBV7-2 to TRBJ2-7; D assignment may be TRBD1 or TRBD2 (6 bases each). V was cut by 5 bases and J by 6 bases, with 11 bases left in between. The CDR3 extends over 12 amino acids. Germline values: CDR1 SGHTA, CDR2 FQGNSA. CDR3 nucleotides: TGTGCCAGCAGCCCGGGGGCTCTCGAGCAGTACTTC. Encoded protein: CASSPGALEQYF.

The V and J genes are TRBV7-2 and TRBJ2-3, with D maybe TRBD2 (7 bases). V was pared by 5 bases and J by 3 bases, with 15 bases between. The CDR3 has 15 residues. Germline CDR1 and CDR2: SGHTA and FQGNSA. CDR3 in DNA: TGTACCAGCAGCAACCGACGGGGGGCAACAGATACGCAGTATTTT. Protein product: CTSSNRRGATDTQYF.

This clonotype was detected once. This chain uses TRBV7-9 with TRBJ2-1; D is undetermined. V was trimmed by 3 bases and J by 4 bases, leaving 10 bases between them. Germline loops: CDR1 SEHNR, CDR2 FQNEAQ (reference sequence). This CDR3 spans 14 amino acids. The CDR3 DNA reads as TGTGCCAGCAGCTTTCCAAGCCCGTACAATGAGCAGTTCTTC. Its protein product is CASSFPSPYNEQFF.

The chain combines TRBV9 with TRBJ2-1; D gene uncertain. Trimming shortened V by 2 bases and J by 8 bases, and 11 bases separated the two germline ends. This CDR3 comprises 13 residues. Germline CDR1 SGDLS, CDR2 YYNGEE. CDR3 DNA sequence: TGTGCCAGCAGCGTTTATGCTGGTGATGAGCAGTTCTTC. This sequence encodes CASSVYAGDEQFF. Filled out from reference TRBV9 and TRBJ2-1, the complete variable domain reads DSGVTQTPKHLITATGQRVTLRCSPRSGDLSVYWYQQSLDQGLQFLIQYYNGEERAKGNILERFSAQQFPDLHSELNLSSLELGDSALYFCASSVYAGDEQFFGPGTRLTVL.

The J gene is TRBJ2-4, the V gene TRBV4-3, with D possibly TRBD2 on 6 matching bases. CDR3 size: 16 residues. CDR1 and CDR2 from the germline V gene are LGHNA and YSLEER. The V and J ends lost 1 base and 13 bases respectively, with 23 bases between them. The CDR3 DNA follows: TGCGCCAGCAGCCAAGGGCGGGAAGATTTCAGGGAGAGGCAGTACTTC. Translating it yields CASSQGREDFRERQYF.

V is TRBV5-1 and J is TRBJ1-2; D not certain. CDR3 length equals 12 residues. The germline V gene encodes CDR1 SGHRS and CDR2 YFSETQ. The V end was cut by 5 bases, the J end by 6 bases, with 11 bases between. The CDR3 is CASRAGPDGYTF. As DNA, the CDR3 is TGCGCCAGCAGAGCAGGTCCCGATGGCTACACCTTC.

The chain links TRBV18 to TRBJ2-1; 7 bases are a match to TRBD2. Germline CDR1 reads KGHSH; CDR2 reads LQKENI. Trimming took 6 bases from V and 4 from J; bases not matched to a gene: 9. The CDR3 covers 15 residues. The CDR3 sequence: CASSAWGGSYNEQFF. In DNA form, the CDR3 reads TGTGCCAGCTCCGCATGGGGGGGGTCTTACAATGAGCAGTTCTTC.

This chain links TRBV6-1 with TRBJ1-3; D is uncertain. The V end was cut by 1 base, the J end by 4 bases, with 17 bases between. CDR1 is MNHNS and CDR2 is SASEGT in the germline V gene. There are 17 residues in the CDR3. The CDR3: CASSEVGSGVDGNTIYF. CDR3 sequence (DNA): TGTGCCAGCAGTGAAGTCGGGTCGGGTGTAGACGGAAACACCATATATTTT.

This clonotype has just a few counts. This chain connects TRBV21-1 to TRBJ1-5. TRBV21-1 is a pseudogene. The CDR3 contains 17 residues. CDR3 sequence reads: CASSKARRRNRNQPQHF. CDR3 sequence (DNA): TGTGCCAGCAGCAAAGCGCGGAGGAGAAACCGCAATCAGCCCCAGCATTTT.

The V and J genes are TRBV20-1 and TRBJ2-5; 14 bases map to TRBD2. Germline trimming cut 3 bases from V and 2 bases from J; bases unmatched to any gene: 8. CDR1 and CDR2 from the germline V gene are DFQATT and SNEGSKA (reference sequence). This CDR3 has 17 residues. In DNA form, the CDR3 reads TGCAGTGCTAGGGTGACTAGCGGGGGGGCGATACAAGAGACCCAGTACTTC. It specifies CSARVTSGGAIQETQYF.